These 2 T cell receptor gamma chains were sequenced from one sample in a study of gamma delta lymphoproliferative disorders and STAT genes. TCRdb redid the clone calls on the multiplex PCR reads with CATT. The data hold 1,700 or so gamma-chain clones, with 15% to 25% observed a single time. Genomic DNA from isolated PBMCs served as the sequencing template. Source material: blood. The receptors shown here come from a human donor in good health.

This clone is medium-sized. It is unclear where the CDR3 begins or ends on the DNA, so no DNA is shown, and the CDR3 is as TCRdb lists it. The identical CDR3 is also encoded by other nucleotide sequences in the sample. The V gene is TRGV11, but the J gene lacks a call. TRGV11 is annotated as an ORF whose role is uncertain. The CDR3 is 16 amino acids in total, end residues counted. CDR3 loop: CTTVPAYSAESWFKIF.

This clone is large by share. CDR3 DNA sequence: TGTGCCACCTGGGACAGGCCGGATTATAAGAAACTCTTT. This gives the protein CATWDRPDYKKLF. The chain is built from TRGV3 and TRGJ1 or TRGJ2. The J gene was missing in TCRdb and was found by matching the end of the DNA to germline. The germline V gene encodes CDR1 VTNTFY and CDR2 YDVSTARD (reference sequence). The CDR3 has 13 amino acids. The junction had 4 bases not matched to a gene; V was cut back by 0 bases and J by 5 bases.